These T cell receptor beta chains were read from a single sample in a study of blood T cell repertoires in COVID-19. TCRdb's table, derived via immunoSEQ multiplex PCR, lists solely in-frame clones and lacks some. The data contain 57,000 or so clones, approximately 83% of them singletons. Sequenced material: peripheral blood. The receptors were sampled from a human donor in a cohort sampled during active COVID-19. Each CDR3 is given with its conserved first and last residue.

cdr3_length,v_call,cdr3_aa
14,TRBV6-5,CASSSGGYNEKLFF
16,TRBV12-5,CASGLDWREGTGELFF
15,TRBV19,CASTPGLAGAIEQFF
16,TRBV2,CASGVKDRRSYNEQFF
15,TRBV4-1,CASSQRLARSNEQFF
13,TRBV7-8,CASTGGRTYEQYF
15,TRBV28,CASIKAGADTGELFF
15,TRBV5-6,CASSFEGTNTGELFF
12,TRBV29-1,CSGVRTGYEQYF
15,TRBV6-5,CASSRTGLSNQPQHF
15,TRBV11-3,CASSLDRLLPPTPFF
15,TRBV29-1,CSVYKTGTSTDTQYF
14,TRBV4-1,CASSPGTGAREQYF